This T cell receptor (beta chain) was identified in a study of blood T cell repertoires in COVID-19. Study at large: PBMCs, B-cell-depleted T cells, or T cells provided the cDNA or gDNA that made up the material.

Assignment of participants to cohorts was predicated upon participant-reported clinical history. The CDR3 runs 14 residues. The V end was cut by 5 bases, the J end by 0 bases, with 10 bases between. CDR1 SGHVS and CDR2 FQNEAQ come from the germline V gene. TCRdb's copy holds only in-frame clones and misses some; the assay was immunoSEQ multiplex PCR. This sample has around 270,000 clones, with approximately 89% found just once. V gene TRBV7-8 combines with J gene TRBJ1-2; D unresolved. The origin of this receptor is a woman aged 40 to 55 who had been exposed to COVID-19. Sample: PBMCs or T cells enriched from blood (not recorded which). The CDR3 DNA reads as TGTGCCAGCAGCCTGAGAGATGCTAACTATGGCTACACCTTC. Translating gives CASSLRDANYGYTF.